This TCR beta chain was identified in a study of T-cell reconstitution after alpha-beta-depleted transplantation in children. There are a few counts of this clonotype. Its target is not known. Unique molecular identifiers were incorporated during preparation of the TCRbeta library. MiXCR, run by TCRdb on the PCR reads, gives a single entry per CDR3 protein. The repertoire has about a million distinct CDR3 sequences, less than 30% of them found once; the top ten carry about 28%. CDR1 and CDR2 (germline): DFQATT, SNEGSKA (reference sequence). Trimming cost V 1 base and J 2 bases, with 9 bases left between them. The CDR3 runs 14 residues. General study findings and limits: By one year post-transplant, T-cell counts and diversity largely arose from T cells that were newly produced. As was reported, about two months after transplant, alpha-beta T cells came from several hundred expanded graft clones. Recipient T cells and thymic progenitors that survived were the source of the high TCRbeta diversity seen at day 60 in some patients.

This chain connects TRBV20-1 to TRBJ1-3, with D possibly TRBD1 on 6 matching bases. This sequence was found in a boy under three years old who had a stem cell transplant for SCID, so the T cells may come from the graft donor. The input for sequencing was PBMCs, mostly from graft donor cells, taken 360 days after TCRalphabeta/CD19-depleted stem cell transplant. Written as DNA, the CDR3 is TGCAGTGCTAGAGGGGCAGGGGCTGGAAACACCATATATTTT. Translating it yields CSARGAGAGNTIYF.